These 26 T cell receptor beta chains were sequenced from one sample in a study of regulatory T cells in long-lasting Graves disease. Arm-PCR of CDR3 regions with iRepertoire HTBI primers generated TCR beta libraries. TCRdb re-analysed the multiplex PCR reads in MiXCR, keeping a single row per CDR3 protein. This table has 540,000 or so distinct CDR3 sequences, about 13% appearing once. Time point defined: newly diagnosed GD, antithyroid drugs for less than 3 months. Preparation of the TCR library used RNA extracted from PBMCs. These same data were also listed under a study on T cells in Graves' hyperthyroidism and ophthalmopathy.

The sequencing used peripheral blood mononuclear cells (PBMCs), collected at new diagnosis, from a patient treated with antithyroid drugs. The receptors come from a man aged 25 to 40 with Graves disease.

This clonotype has ten or more counts. V usage is TRBV24-1 and J usage is TRBJ1-1; D ambiguous. V was shortened by 12 bases and J by 7 bases, with 14 bases between the two germline ends. This CDR3 region has 11 residues. Looked up from germline, CDR1 is KGHDR and CDR2 is SFDVKD. CDR3 bases: TGTGCCCCCTATACTGGTTTTGAAGCTTTCTTT. It specifies CAPYTGFEAFF.

This clonotype was seen many times. The genes are TRBV7-8 and TRBJ2-1, with D perhaps TRBD2 (6 bases). This CDR3 has 14 amino acids. Trimming shortened V by 5 bases and J by 7 bases, and 15 bases separated the two germline ends. Per the germline V gene, CDR1 is SGHVS and CDR2 is FQNEAQ. CDR3 loop: CASSTSLARNEQFF. Here the CDR3 DNA reads TGTGCCAGCAGCACCTCCCTAGCGAGGAATGAGCAGTTCTTC.

Worth noting for this clonotype: A much larger clone lies one base from this, so it may be a read error. The chain joins TRBV5-1 to TRBJ2-1; TRBD2 matches 7 bases. CDR1 and CDR2 from the germline V gene are SGHRS and YFSETQ. The CDR3 is 17 residues long. Trimming took 1 base from V and 0 from J; bases not matched to a gene: 7. The CDR3 region is CASSLIYRTSSYNEQFF. DNA of the CDR3: TGCGCCAGCAGCTTGATCTATCGGACTAGCTCCTACAATGAGCAGTTCTTC.

In this sample, this clonotype turned up many times. CDR3 amino acids: CASNGLAGYNEQFF. For the CDR3, the DNA is TGTGCCAGCAACGGACTAGCGGGCTACAATGAGCAGTTCTTC. The V call is TRBV7-8, the J call TRBJ2-1; TRBD2 aligns across 11 bases. The CDR3 runs to 14 residues. V was clipped by 7 bases and J by 3 bases; unmatched bases: 2. Germline CDR1 is SGHVS and CDR2 is FQNEAQ.

The V and J genes are TRBV20-1 and TRBJ2-7, with TRBD1 matching 7 bases. The V gene's germline CDR1 is DFQATT and CDR2 SNEGSKA (reference sequence). The CDR3 extends over 13 amino acids. Trimming took 8 bases from V and 7 from J; bases not matched to a gene: 14. In nucleotides, the CDR3 is TGCAGTTCTACAAACGAAAGCAGGGGGGAGCAGTACTTC. It codes for CSSTNESRGEQYF.

The chain couples TRBV25-1 to TRBJ1-2; D call uncertain. CDR1 and CDR2 (germline): MGHDK, SYGVNS. The CDR3 has 13 residues. V lost 6 bases to trimming and J lost 4 bases, with 12 bases between them. The DNA for the CDR3 is TGTGCCAGCAGGGACGATGCAAGCTATGGCTACACCTTC. Protein: CASRDDASYGYTF.

The J gene is TRBJ2-3, the V gene TRBV5-1; D not certain. Trimming pared 5 bases from V and 0 bases from J, leaving 7 bases between. In germline, CDR1 is SGHRS, CDR2 YFSETQ. CDR3 length equals 13 residues. In DNA, the CDR3 is TGCGCCAGCAGTGAGCTAAGCACAGATACGCAGTATTTT. Translating it yields CASSELSTDTQYF.

On this clonotype itself: This may stem from a read error, because a much larger clone lies one nucleotide away. A read error is likely, as this CDR3 ends without the conserved phenylalanine or tryptophan. The rearrangement joins TRBV7-3 to TRBJ2-1; TRBD2 might be the D (6 bases). CDR1 and CDR2 (germline): SGHTA, FQGTGA. The CDR3 has 13 residues. V lost 2 bases, J lost 9 bases, and 11 bases lay in between. The CDR3 nucleotides read TGTGCCAGCAGCTTACCGGGGAGGAGTGAGCAGTTCCTC. Protein: CASSLPGRSEQFL.

Ten or more counts support this clonotype. The chain carries TRBV7-8 and TRBJ1-3, with D unclear. Between the trimmed V and J ends, which lost 2 bases and 0 bases, there was a span of 11 bases. The CDR3 is made up of 16 amino acids. Germline V CDR1 and CDR2: SGHVS, FQNEAQ. The CDR3 protein is CASSLNSADSGNTIYF. The DNA for the CDR3 is TGTGCCAGCAGCTTAAATTCGGCAGACTCTGGAAACACCATATATTTT.

This rearrangement joins TRBV11-3 to TRBJ1-5; a possible D gene is TRBD1 (5 bases). The CDR3 is made up of 15 amino acids. Trimming removed 2 bases at V and 9 bases at J, with 17 bases between. CDR1 is SGHNT, CDR2 YENEEA, per germline. Here the CDR3 DNA reads TGTGCCAGCAGCTTAAGGAGGCAGGATCAGGGGCCCCAGCATTTT. This gives the protein CASSLRRQDQGPQHF.

The chain employs TRBV20-1 and TRBJ2-1, with 7 bases matching TRBD2. CDR3 length: 13 amino acids. Per germline, CDR1 DFQATT and CDR2 SNEGSKA (reference sequence). The V gene end was trimmed by 1 base and the J gene end by 7 bases; junction bases not matched to a gene: 4. In DNA, the CDR3 is TGCAGTGCTAGAGCGGGAGGCCCGAATGAGCAGTTCTTC. As protein: CSARAGGPNEQFF.

This clonotype was counted many times. V and J are TRBV7-9 and TRBJ1-2; D is ambiguous. The CDR3 loop spans 13 amino acids. V was pared by 5 bases and J by 4 bases, with 11 bases between. Germline lookup yields CDR1 SEHNR and CDR2 FQNEAQ (reference sequence). CDR3 loop: CASSPPGLYGYTF. In DNA form, the CDR3 reads TGTGCCAGCAGCCCGCCCGGGCTCTATGGCTACACCTTC. The complete variable domain, with remaining parts taken from reference TRBV7-9 and TRBJ1-2, reads DTGVSQNPRHKITKRGQNVTFRCDPISEHNRLYWYRQTLGQGPEFLTYFQNEAQLEKSRLLSDRFSAERPKGSFSTLEIQRTEQGDSAMYLCASSPPGLYGYTFGSGTRLTVV.

This clonotype was counted many times. The genes are TRBV2 and TRBJ1-1; D remains unclear. Trimming left V 10 bases short and J 1 base short, with 13 bases between. The CDR3 extends over 13 amino acids. Germline CDR1 SNHLY, CDR2 FYNNEI. The DNA for the CDR3 is TGTGCCATTACCTTAGTCCCGAACACTGAAGCTTTCTTT. Residues: CAITLVPNTEAFF.

This clonotype was counted at least ten times. This CDR3 reads CSASGQGAAGELFF. CDR3 coding DNA: TGCAGTGCTAGCGGACAGGGGGCGGCGGGGGAGCTGTTTTTT. This chain connects TRBV20-1 to TRBJ2-2, with 11 bases fitting TRBD1. V gave up 3 bases and J gave up 8 bases; unmatched junction bases: 5. Per germline, CDR1 DFQATT and CDR2 SNEGSKA (reference sequence). The CDR3 extends over 14 amino acids.

This clonotype was observed a handful of times. The chain links TRBV6-1 to TRBJ1-2; 8 nucleotides agree with TRBD1. Germline CDR1 and CDR2: MNHNS and SASEGT. With 4 bases clipped from V and 4 bases from J, the junction kept 5 bases outside the gene matches. CDR3 length: 14 residues. In DNA, the CDR3 is TGTGCCAGCAGTGGGACAGGGAGTCGCTATGGCTACACCTTC. Protein sequence: CASSGTGSRYGYTF.

This clonotype showed up many times. The gene calls are TRBV3-1 and TRBJ2-2; D may be TRBD2 (5 bases). Germline V CDR1 and CDR2: LGHDT, YNNKEL (reference sequence). V dropped 2 bases and J dropped 5 bases, with 9 bases sitting between them. This CDR3 has 14 residues. CDR3 amino acids: CASSQLDSTGELFF. The CDR3 bases are TGTGCCAGCAGCCAATTGGACTCGACCGGGGAGCTGTTTTTT.

In this sample, this clonotype turned up many times. J is TRBJ2-1 and V is TRBV12-3 or TRBV12-4, with 10 bases aligning to TRBD2. This CDR3 has 15 residues. V lost 4 bases, J lost 8 bases, and 8 bases stayed unmatched. CDR3 loop: CASSSQREGQYEQFF. CDR3 nucleotides: TGTGCCAGCAGTTCCCAGCGGGAGGGCCAATATGAGCAGTTCTTC.

There are many counts of this clonotype. This sequence joins TRBV6-5 and TRBJ1-1; no clear D. CDR1 and CDR2 from the germline V gene are MNHEY and SVGAGI. The V end was cut by 0 bases, the J end by 1 base, with 6 bases between. There are 14 residues in the CDR3. DNA of the CDR3: TGTGCCAGCAGTTACTCGGGAGGGAACACTGAAGCTTTCTTT. Protein: CASSYSGGNTEAFF.

The CDR3 DNA follows: TGCGCCAGCAGCTTGGAATCTAATAGGCAAGAGACCCAGTACTTC. Its translation: CASSLESNRQETQYF. V gene TRBV5-1 combines with J gene TRBJ2-5; D is unclear. The CDR3 totals 15 residues. The germline V gene has CDR1 SGHRS and CDR2 YFSETQ. Trimming took off 0 bases at V and 2 bases at J, with 11 bases between the two ends. The variable domain in full, completed from reference TRBV5-1 and TRBJ2-5, reads KAGVTQTPRYLIKTRGQQVTLSCSPISGHRSVSWYQQTPGQGLQFLFEYFSETQRNKGNFPGRFSGRQFSNSRSEMNVSTLELGDSALYLCASSLESNRQETQYFGPGTRLLVL.

This chain uses TRBV2 with TRBJ2-3; 9 bases fit TRBD2. CDR1 is SNHLY, CDR2 FYNNEI, per germline. The trim removed 5 bases at V and 7 bases at J, leaving 10 bases unmatched. The CDR3 has 15 residues. CDR3 bases: TGTGCCAGCAGTAGACTAGCGGTTACCGATCATACGCAGTATTTT. Translated: CASSRLAVTDHTQYF.

This clonotype has at least ten counts. The rearrangement links TRBV4-1 to TRBJ1-2; D is possibly TRBD1 (6 bases). Trimming took 5 bases from V and 4 from J, leaving 14 bases between them. The CDR3 extends over 14 amino acids. The germline V gene encodes CDR1 MGHRA and CDR2 YSYEKL. The chain's CDR3 is CASSSYGGPYGYTF. As DNA, the CDR3 is TGCGCCAGCAGCAGCTACGGGGGGCCCTATGGCTACACCTTC.

J is TRBJ2-2 and V is TRBV10-1, with D tentatively TRBD1 (6 bases). The CDR3 contains 17 residues. Trimming took off 2 bases at V and 4 bases at J, with 17 bases between the two ends. Germline CDR1 WNHNN, CDR2 SYGVQD (reference sequence). The CDR3 nucleotides are TGCGCCAGCAGTGAGAGGCAGGGGCCAAATCGCACCGGGGAGCTGTTTTTT. This codes for CASSERQGPNRTGELFF.

The rearrangement links TRBV3-1 to TRBJ2-6; weak D call: TRBD1 (6 bases). Trimming left V 6 bases short and J 0 bases short, with 18 bases between. The CDR3 spans 18 residues. Germline V lookup: CDR1 LGHDT, CDR2 YNNKEL (reference sequence). The CDR3 DNA is TGTGCCAGCAGGGGAAGGAGACAGGCCTCCTCTGGGGCCAACGTCCTGACTTTC. It specifies CASRGRRQASSGANVLTF.

The chain's CDR3 is CASSEGELAGETQYF. The CDR3 coding sequence is TGTGCCAGCAGTGAAGGCGAGCTAGCAGGCGAGACCCAGTACTTC. The chain couples TRBV2 to TRBJ2-5; weak D call: TRBD2 (5 bases). The length of the CDR3 is 15 residues. Germline loops: CDR1 SNHLY, CDR2 FYNNEI. V gave up 1 base and J gave up 5 bases, with 14 bases separating them.

This clonotype has at least ten counts. The rearrangement uses TRBV20-1 and TRBJ1-1; D is ambiguous. CDR3 length: 11 amino acids. V was clipped by 0 bases and J by 4 bases, with 3 bases between them. CDR1 and CDR2 (germline): DFQATT, SNEGSKA (reference sequence). CDR3 nucleotides: TGCAGTGCTAGAGATCCCACTGAAGCTTTCTTT. It is translated as CSARDPTEAFF.

As for this clonotype: A junction end diverges from the germline sequence, so it may reflect a read error. The J gene is TRBJ2-7, the V gene TRBV5-1; 9 bases map to TRBD1. Germline loops: CDR1 SGHRS, CDR2 YFSETQ. The CDR3 covers 14 residues. The CDR3 DNA sequence: TGCGCCAGCAGCCCCGGGACAGGGCTTTACGAGCAGCACTTC. Its protein is CASSPGTGLYEQHF.